This T cell receptor beta chain was sequenced in a study of graft-versus-host responses after intestinal transplantation. Points from the study as a whole: Analysis identified GvH clones in recipient marrow, with some appearing first in ileum or blood.

Per germline, CDR1 SGHDT and CDR2 YYEEEE. CDR3 length: 17 residues. With V trimmed by 3 bases and J by 9 bases, 12 bases remained unmatched. Note on this clone: Its antigen remains unidentified.

Sequencing used immunoSEQ multiplex PCR; TCRdb keeps in-frame clones, though not all of them. The data show tens of thousands of clones, around 80% seen once. This receptor was obtained from a human donor who received an intestinal transplant. The sample here was unstimulated CD4+ T cells sorted from spleen or lymph node cells, taken before intestinal transplant. The J gene is TRBJ1-6, the V gene TRBV5-6; 10 positions agree with TRBD1. The chain's CDR3 is CASSSGTGAFRSSPLHF. In DNA, the CDR3 is TGTGCCAGCAGCTCCGGGACAGGGGCGTTTAGGAGTTCACCCCTCCACTTT.